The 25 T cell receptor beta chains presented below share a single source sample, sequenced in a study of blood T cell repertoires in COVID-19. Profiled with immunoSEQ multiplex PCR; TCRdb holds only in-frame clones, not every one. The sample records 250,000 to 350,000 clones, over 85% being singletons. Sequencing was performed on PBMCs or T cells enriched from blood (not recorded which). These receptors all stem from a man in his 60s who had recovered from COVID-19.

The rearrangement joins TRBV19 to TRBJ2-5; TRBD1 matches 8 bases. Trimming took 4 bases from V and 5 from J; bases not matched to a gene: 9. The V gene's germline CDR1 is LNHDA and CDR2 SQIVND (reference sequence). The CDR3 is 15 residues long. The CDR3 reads CASSTPGTGRETQYF. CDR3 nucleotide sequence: TGTGCCAGTAGTACCCCAGGGACAGGTCGGGAGACCCAGTACTTC. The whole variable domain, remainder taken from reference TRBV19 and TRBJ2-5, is DGGITQSPKYLFRKEGQNVTLSCEQNLNHDAMYWYRQDPGQGLRLIYYSQIVNDFQKGDIAEGYSVSREKKESFPLTVTSAQKNPTAFYLCASSTPGTGRETQYFGPGTRLLVL.

CDR3 in DNA: TGTGCCAGTACGGGAGGGCGGAGCTCCTATAATTCACCCCTCCACTTT. Amino acid sequence: CASTGGRSSYNSPLHF. The genes are TRBV19 and TRBJ1-6; D unclear. The V end lost 7 bases, the J end lost 0 bases, and 13 bases lay between the germline ends. CDR3 length: 16 amino acids. Germline V gene lookup returns CDR1 LNHDA and CDR2 SQIVND (reference sequence). The variable domain in full, with the rest retrieved from reference TRBV19 and TRBJ1-6, is DGGITQSPKYLFRKEGQNVTLSCEQNLNHDAMYWYRQDPGQGLRLIYYSQIVNDFQKGDIAEGYSVSREKKESFPLTVTSAQKNPTAFYLCASTGGRSSYNSPLHFGNGTRLTVT.

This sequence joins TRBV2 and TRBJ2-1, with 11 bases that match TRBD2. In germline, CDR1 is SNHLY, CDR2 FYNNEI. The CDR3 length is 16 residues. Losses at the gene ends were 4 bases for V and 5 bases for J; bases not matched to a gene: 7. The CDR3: CASSGSGTSGDNEQFF. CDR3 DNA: TGTGCCAGCAGTGGATCCGGGACTAGCGGAGACAATGAGCAGTTCTTC.

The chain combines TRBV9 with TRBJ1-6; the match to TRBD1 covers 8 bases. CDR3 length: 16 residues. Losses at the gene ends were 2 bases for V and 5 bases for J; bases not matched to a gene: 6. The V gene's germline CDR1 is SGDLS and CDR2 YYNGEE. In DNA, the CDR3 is TGTGCCAGCAGCGTCCAGGGGGGACAGGATAATTCACCCCTCCACTTT. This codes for CASSVQGGQDNSPLHF.

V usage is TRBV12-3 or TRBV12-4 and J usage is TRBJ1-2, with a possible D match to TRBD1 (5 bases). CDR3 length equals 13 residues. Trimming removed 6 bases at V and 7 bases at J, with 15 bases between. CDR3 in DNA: TGTGCCAGCAGCTCCCGGGGGGTCGGTGGCTACACCTTC. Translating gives CASSSRGVGGYTF.

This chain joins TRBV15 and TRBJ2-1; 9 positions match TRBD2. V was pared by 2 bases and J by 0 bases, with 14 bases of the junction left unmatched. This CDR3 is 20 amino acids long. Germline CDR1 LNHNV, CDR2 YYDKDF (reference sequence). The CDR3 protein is CATSRLAGLGGTSSYNEQFF. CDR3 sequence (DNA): TGTGCCACCAGCAGACTAGCGGGGTTAGGGGGCACGAGCTCCTACAATGAGCAGTTCTTC.

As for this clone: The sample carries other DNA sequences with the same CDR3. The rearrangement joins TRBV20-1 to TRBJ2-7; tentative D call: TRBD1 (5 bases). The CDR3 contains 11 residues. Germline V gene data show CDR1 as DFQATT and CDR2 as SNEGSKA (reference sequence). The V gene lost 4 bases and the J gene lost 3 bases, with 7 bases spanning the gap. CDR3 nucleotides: TGCAGTGCTACTCAGGGCTACGAGCAGTACTTC. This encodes CSATQGYEQYF.

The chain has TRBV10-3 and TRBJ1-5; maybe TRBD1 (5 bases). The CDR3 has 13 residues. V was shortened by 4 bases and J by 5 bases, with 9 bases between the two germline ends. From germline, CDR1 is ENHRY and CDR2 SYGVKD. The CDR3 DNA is TGTGCCATCAGTGTCGGGGGGGATCAGCCCCAGCATTTT. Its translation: CAISVGGDQPQHF.

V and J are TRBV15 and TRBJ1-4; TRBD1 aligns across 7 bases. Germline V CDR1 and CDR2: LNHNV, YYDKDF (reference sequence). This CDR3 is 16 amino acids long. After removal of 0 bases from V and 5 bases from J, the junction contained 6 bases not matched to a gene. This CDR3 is CATSRDLGQKNEKLFF. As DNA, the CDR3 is TGTGCCACCAGCAGAGATTTGGGACAGAAGAATGAAAAACTGTTTTTT. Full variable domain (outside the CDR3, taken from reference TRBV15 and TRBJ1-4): DAMVIQNPRYQVTQFGKPVTLSCSQTLNHNVMYWYQQKSSQAPKLLFHYYDKDFNNEADTPDNFQSRRPNTSFCFLDIRSPGLGDTAMYLCATSRDLGQKNEKLFFGSGTQLSVL.

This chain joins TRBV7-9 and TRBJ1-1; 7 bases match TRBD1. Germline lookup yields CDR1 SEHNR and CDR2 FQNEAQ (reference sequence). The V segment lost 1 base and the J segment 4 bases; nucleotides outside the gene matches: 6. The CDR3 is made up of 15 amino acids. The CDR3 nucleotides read TGTGCCAGCAGCTTAGGACAGGGAAGCTTCACTGAAGCTTTCTTT. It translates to CASSLGQGSFTEAFF.

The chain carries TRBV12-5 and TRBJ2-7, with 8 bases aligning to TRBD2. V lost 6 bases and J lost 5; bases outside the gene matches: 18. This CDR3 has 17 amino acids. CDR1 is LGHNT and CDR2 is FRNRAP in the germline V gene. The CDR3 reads CASGSSGKRGPWDEQYF. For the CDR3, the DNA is TGTGCTAGTGGGTCAAGTGGGAAGCGGGGGCCATGGGACGAGCAGTACTTC.

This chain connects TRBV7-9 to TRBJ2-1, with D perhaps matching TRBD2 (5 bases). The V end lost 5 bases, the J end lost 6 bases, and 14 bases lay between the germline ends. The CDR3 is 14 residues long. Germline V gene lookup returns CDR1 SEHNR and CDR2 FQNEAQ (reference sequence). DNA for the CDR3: TGTGCCAGCAGCCCCCCATCGGGGTTCAATGAGCAGTTCTTC. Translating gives CASSPPSGFNEQFF. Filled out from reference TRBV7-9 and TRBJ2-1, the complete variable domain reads DTGVSQNPRHKITKRGQNVTFRCDPISEHNRLYWYRQTLGQGPEFLTYFQNEAQLEKSRLLSDRFSAERPKGSFSTLEIQRTEQGDSAMYLCASSPPSGFNEQFFGPGTRLTVL.

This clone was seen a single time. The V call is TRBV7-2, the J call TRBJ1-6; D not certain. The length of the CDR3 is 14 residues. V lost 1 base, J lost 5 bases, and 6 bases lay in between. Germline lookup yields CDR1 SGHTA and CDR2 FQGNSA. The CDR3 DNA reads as TGTGCCAGCAGCTTAGGGCCAGATAATTCACCCCTCCACTTT. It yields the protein CASSLGPDNSPLHF.

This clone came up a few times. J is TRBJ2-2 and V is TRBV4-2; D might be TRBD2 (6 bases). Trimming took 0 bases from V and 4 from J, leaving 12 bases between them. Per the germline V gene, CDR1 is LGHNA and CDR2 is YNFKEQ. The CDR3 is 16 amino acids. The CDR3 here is CASSQDMRLGTGELFF. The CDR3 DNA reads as TGTGCCAGCAGCCAAGATATGCGACTAGGCACCGGGGAGCTGTTTTTT.

Here the CDR3 reads CASSLAYVWGARAGDQETQYF. The CDR3 coding sequence is TGTGCCAGCAGCTTAGCGTACGTTTGGGGCGCAAGGGCGGGAGACCAAGAGACCCAGTACTTC. The J gene is TRBJ2-5, the V gene TRBV7-6; 7 positions match TRBD2. Germline trimming cut 0 bases from V and 0 bases from J; bases unmatched to any gene: 19. The CDR3 spans 21 residues. The germline CDR1 and CDR2 sequences are SGHVS and FNYEAQ.

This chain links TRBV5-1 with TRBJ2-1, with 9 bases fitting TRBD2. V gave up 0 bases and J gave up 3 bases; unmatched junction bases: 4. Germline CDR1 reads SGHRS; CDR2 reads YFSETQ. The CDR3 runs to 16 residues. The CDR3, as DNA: TGCGCCAGCAGCTTGGCCCCTAGCGGGAACTACAATGAGCAGTTCTTC. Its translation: CASSLAPSGNYNEQFF.

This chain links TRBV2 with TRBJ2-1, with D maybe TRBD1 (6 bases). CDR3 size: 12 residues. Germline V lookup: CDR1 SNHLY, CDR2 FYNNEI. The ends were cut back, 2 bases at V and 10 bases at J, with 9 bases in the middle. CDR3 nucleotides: TGTGCCAGCAGTGAATTTAGGGGGGAGCAGTTCTTC. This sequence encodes CASSEFRGEQFF. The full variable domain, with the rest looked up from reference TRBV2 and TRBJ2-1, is EPEVTQTPSHQVTQMGQEVILRCVPISNHLYFYWYRQILGQKVEFLVSFYNNEISEKSEIFDDQFSVERPDGSNFTLKIRSTKLEDSAMYFCASSEFRGEQFFGPGTRLTVL.

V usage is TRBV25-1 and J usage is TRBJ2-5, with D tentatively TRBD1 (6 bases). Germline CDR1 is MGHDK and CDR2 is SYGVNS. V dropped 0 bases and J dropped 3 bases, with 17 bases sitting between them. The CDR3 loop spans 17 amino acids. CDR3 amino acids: CASSEYKGTLGEETQYF. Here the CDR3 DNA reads TGTGCCAGCAGTGAATATAAGGGGACACTCGGGGAAGAGACCCAGTACTTC.

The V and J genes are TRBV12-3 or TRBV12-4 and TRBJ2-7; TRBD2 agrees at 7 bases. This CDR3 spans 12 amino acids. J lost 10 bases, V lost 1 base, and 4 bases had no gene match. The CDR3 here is CASSLVRGVQYF. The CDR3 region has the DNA TGTGCCAGCAGTTTAGTACGGGGGGTTCAGTACTTC.

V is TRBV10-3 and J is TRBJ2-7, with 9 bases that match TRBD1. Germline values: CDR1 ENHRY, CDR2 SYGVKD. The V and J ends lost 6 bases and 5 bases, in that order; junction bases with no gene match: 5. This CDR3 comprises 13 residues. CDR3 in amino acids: CAIRTGGEHEQYF. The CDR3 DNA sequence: TGTGCCATCAGAACAGGGGGCGAGCACGAGCAGTACTTC.

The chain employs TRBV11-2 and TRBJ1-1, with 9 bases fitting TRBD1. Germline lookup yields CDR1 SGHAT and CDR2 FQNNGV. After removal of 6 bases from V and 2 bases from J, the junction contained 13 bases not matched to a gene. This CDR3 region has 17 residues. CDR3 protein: CASSPRLGTGPNTEAFF. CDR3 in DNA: TGTGCCAGCAGTCCCCGGTTGGGGACAGGGCCTAACACTGAAGCTTTCTTT. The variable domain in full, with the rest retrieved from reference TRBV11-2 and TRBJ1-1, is EAGVAQSPRYKIIEKRQSVAFWCNPISGHATLYWYQQILGQGPKLLIQFQNNGVVDDSQLPKDRFSAERLKGVDSTLKIQPAKLEDSAVYLCASSPRLGTGPNTEAFFGQGTRLTVV.

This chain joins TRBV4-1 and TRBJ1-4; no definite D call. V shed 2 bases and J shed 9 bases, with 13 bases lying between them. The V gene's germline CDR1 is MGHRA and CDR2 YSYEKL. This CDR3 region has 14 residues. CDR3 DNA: TGCGCCAGCAGCCAACCCCGGGATACAAAAAAACTGTTTTTT. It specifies CASSQPRDTKKLFF.

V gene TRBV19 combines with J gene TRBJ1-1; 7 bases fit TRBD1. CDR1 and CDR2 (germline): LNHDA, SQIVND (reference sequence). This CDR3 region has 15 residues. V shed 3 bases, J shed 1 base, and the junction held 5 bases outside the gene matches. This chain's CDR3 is CASSIGQVANTEAFF. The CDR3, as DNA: TGTGCCAGTAGTATCGGACAGGTGGCGAACACTGAAGCTTTCTTT.

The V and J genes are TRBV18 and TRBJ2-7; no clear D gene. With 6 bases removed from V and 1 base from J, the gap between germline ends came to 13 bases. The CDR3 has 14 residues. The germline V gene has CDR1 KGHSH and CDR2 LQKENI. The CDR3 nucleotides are TGTGCCAGCTCTCTAATTCGGAGATCCTACGAGCAGTACTTC. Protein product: CASSLIRRSYEQYF.

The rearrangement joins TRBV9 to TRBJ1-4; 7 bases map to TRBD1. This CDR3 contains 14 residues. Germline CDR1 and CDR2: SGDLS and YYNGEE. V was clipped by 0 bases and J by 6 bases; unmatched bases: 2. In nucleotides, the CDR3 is TGTGCCAGCAGCGTAGACAGGGGCGATGAAAAACTGTTTTTT. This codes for CASSVDRGDEKLFF.